This TCR beta chain was sequenced for a study of blood T cells in healthy people across ages. V was trimmed by 8 bases and J by 3 bases, leaving 11 bases between them. CDR1 PRHDT and CDR2 FYEKMQ come from the germline V gene (reference sequence). This CDR3 has 12 amino acids. A J-beta primer mix and a sample-barcoded 5' primer were used in a second PCR of roughly 6 to 12 cycles. Each TCR beta cDNA got a 12-nucleotide random molecular identifier. From the 5' RACE reads, TCRdb called clonotypes with MiXCR, one entry per CDR3 protein. The table lists 850,000 to 1,000,000 distinct CDR3 sequences, 45% to 60% of them singletons.

The clonotype was recovered from a woman aged 60-70 years in good health. The sequenced material came from blood. The chain carries TRBV13 and TRBJ2-7; D might be TRBD1 (6 bases). For the CDR3, the DNA is TGTGCCAGCGGGACATCCGTCTACGAGCAGTACTTC. Its protein product is CASGTSVYEQYF.